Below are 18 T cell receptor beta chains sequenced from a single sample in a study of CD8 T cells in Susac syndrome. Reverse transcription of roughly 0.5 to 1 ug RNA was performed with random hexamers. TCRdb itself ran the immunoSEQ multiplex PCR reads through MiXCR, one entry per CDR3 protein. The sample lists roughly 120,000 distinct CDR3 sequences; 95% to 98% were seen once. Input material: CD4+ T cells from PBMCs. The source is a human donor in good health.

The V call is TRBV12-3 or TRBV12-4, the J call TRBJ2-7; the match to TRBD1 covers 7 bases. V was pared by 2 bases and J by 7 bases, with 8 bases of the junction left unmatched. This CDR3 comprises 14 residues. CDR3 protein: CASSLRGQPWEQYF. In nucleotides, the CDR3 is TGTGCCAGCAGTTTACGGGGACAGCCTTGGGAGCAGTACTTC.

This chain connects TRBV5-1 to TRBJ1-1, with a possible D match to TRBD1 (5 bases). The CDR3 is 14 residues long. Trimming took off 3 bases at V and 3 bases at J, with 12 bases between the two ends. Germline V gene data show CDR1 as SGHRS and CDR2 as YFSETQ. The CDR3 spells CASSSYETDTEAFF. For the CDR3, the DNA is TGCGCCAGCAGCTCTTACGAGACAGACACTGAAGCTTTCTTT.

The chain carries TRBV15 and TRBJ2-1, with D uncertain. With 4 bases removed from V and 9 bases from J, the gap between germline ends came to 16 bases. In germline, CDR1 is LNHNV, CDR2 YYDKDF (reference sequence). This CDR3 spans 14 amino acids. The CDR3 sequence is CATSNGDAVIEQFF. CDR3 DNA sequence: TGTGCCACCAGCAATGGGGATGCGGTTATTGAGCAGTTCTTC.

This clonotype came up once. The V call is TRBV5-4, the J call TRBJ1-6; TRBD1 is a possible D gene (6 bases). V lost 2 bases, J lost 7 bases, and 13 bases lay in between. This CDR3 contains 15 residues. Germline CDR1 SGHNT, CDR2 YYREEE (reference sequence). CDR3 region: CASSFAAGANSPLHF. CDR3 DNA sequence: TGTGCCAGCAGCTTCGCGGCAGGGGCGAATTCACCCCTCCACTTT.

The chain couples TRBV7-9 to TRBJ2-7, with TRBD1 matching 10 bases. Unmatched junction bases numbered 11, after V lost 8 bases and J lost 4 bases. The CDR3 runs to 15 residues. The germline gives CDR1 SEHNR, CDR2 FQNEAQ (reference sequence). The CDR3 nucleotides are TGTGCCAGCGCCAAAGGCTTGGACAGGGGGTACGAGCAGTACTTC. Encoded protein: CASAKGLDRGYEQYF.

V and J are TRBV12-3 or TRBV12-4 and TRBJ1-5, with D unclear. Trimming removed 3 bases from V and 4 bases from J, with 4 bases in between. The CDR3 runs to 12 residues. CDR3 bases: TGTGCCAGCAGTTTCGATAATCAGCCCCAGCATTTT. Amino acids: CASSFDNQPQHF.

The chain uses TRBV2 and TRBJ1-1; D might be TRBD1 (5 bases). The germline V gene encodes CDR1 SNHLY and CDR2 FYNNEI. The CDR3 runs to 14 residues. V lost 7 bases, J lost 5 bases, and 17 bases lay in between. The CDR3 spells CASTSSRQRTEAFF. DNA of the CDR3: TGTGCCAGCACCTCGTCGAGACAGAGGACTGAAGCTTTCTTT.

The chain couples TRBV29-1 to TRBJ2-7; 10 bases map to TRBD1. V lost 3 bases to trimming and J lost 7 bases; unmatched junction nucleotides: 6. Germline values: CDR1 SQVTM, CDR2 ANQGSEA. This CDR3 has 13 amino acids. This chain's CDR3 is CSVERQGAREQYF. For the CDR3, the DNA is TGCAGCGTTGAGAGACAGGGGGCGCGAGAGCAGTACTTC.

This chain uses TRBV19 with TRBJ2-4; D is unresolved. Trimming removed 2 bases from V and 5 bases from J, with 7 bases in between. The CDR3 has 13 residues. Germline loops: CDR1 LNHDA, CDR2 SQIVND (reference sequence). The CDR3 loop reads CASSISAQNIQYF. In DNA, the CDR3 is TGTGCCAGTAGTATATCAGCGCAAAACATTCAGTACTTC.

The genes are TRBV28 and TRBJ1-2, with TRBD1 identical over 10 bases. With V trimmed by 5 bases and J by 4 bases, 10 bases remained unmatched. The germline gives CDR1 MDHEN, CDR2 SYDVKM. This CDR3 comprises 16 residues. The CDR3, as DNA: TGTGCCAGCAGTACACCCGGGACAGGGGACATCTATGGCTACACCTTC. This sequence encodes CASSTPGTGDIYGYTF.

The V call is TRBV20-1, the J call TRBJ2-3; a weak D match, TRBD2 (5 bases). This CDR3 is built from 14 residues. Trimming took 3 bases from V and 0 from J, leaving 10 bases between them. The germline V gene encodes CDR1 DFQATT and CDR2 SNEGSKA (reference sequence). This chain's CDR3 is CSASEGPSTDTQYF. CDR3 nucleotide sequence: TGCAGTGCTAGCGAGGGTCCTAGCACAGATACGCAGTATTTT.

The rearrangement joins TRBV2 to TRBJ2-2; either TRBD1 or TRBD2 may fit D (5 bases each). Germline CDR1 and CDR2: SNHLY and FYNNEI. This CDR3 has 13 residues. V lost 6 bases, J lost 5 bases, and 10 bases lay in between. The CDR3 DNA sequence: TGTGCCAGCAGGAAAGGGGAGACCGGGGAGCTGTTTTTT. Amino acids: CASRKGETGELFF.

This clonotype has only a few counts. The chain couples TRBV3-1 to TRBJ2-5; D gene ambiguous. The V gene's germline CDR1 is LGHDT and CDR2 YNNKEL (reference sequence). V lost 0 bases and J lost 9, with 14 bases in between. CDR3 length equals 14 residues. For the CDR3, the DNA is TGTGCCAGCAGCCAAGAAGATAGATCCTTGGCCCAGTACTTC. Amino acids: CASSQEDRSLAQYF.

CDR3 amino acids: CASSPQGRISGNTIYF. CDR3 nucleotides: TGTGCCAGCAGTCCCCAAGGCAGAATCTCTGGAAACACCATATATTTT. V usage is TRBV27 and J usage is TRBJ1-3; no firm D call. V lost 5 bases and J 0 bases, leaving 14 bases between the germline ends. Germline V gene lookup returns CDR1 MNHEY and CDR2 SMNVEV (reference sequence). The CDR3 consists of 16 residues.

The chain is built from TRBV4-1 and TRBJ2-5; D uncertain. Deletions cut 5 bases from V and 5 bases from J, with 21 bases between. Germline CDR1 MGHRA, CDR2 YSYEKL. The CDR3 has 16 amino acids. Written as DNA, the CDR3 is TGCGCCAGCAGCTCCCCGAAAGGAGAAGTCCAGGAGACCCAGTACTTC. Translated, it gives CASSSPKGEVQETQYF.

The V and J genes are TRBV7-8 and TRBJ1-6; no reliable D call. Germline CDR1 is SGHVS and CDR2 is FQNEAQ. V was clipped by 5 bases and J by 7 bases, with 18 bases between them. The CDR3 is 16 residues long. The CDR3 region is CASSPSGGRGNSPLHF. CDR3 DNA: TGTGCCAGCAGCCCCTCGGGAGGCCGCGGGAATTCACCCCTCCACTTT.

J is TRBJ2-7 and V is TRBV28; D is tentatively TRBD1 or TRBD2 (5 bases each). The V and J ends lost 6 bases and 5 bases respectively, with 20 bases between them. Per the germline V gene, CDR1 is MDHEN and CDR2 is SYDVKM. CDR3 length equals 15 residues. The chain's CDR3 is CASSPRDRPAHEQYF. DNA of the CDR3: TGTGCCAGCAGCCCGAGGGACCGACCGGCCCACGAGCAGTACTTC. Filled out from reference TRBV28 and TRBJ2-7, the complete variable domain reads DVKVTQSSRYLVKRTGEKVFLECVQDMDHENMFWYRQDPGLGLRLIYFSYDVKMKEKGDIPEGYSVSREKKERFSLILESASTNQTSMYLCASSPRDRPAHEQYFGPGTRLTVT.

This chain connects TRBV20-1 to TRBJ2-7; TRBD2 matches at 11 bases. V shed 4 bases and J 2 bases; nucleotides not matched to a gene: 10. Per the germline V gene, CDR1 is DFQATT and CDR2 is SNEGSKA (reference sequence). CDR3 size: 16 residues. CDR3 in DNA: TGCAGTGCTACCCCACCGACTAGCGGGGCGACCTACGAGCAGTACTTC. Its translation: CSATPPTSGATYEQYF.